The sequence of this T cell receptor beta chain was determined in a study of PD-1 blockade in classical Hodgkin lymphoma. Study-level background: Patients had nivolumab dosed at 3 mg/kg, delivered intravenously every 2 weeks. Whole-study findings and limits: Those patients who began receiving nivolumab less than 1 year after ASCT had lower diversity, and they were excluded. CD4+ TCR diversity climbed significantly by C4D1, unlike CD8+ TCR diversity.

This clone was seen more than once but under ten times. Its antigen is undetermined. Measured with immunoSEQ multiplex PCR; TCRdb has only the in-frame clones, and not every one. The sample shows roughly 70,000 clones, 60% to 80% of them seen only once. Every patient experienced relapse after autologous stem cell transplantation, and brentuximab vedotin exposure varied. CDR1 is MNHEY and CDR2 is SVGAGI in the germline V gene. The CDR3 has 12 amino acids. Losses at the gene ends were 5 bases for V and 6 bases for J; bases not matched to a gene: 3. V is TRBV6-5 and J is TRBJ2-7; 8 bases match TRBD2. This clonotype was obtained from a human donor with classical Hodgkin lymphoma. The specimen was peripheral blood mononuclear cells (PBMCs), collected before the second cycle of nivolumab. The CDR3 here is CASSPREGEQYF. CDR3 DNA sequence: TGTGCCAGCAGTCCCCGGGAGGGCGAGCAGTACTTC.